This T cell receptor beta chain was profiled in a study of CD8 T cells in ankylosing spondylitis. Concerning this clonotype itself: What it binds is unknown.

Study outcomes and limitations: Seemingly characteristic of ankylosing spondylitis blood was a TCR beta motif consisting of eight highly homologous variants.

Making use of molecular barcodes, quantitative 5'-RACE generated TCR beta libraries. TCRdb reprocessed the 5' RACE reads with MiXCR, giving one entry per CDR3 protein. In the table there are over 600,000 distinct CDR3 sequences, 15% to 20% of which are singletons. J was trimmed by 8 bases and V by 6 bases; bases with no gene match: 11. Germline CDR1 reads LNHNV; CDR2 reads YYDKDF (reference sequence). The CDR3 extends over 14 amino acids. This chain connects TRBV15 to TRBJ1-2; TRBD1 agrees at 8 bases. Sequenced input: blood, either unsorted or a sorted T cell fraction (not recorded which). The origin of this receptor is a male donor with ankylosing spondylitis. The chain's CDR3 is CATRATGVLGGYTF. The CDR3 coding sequence is TGTGCCACCAGAGCGACAGGGGTATTGGGGGGCTACACCTTC.